The subject of this entry is one T cell receptor beta chain. Assay: immunoSEQ multiplex PCR; the TCRdb copy retains only in-frame clones and omits some. The sample includes 220,000 or so clones, 92% of them seen just once. This record comes from a study of blood T cell repertoires in COVID-19. In the study overall: The United States, Italy and Spain were the sources of the acute and convalescent COVID-19 samples. PBMCs, B-cell-depleted T cells, or T cells provided the cDNA or gDNA that made up the material.

One Seattle source followed patients from active infection through their disease course. The V end lost 3 bases, the J end lost 3 bases, and 9 bases lay between the germline ends. Germline lookup yields CDR1 SGDLS and CDR2 YYNGEE. The CDR3 is made up of 13 amino acids. Sequenced: peripheral blood. This clonotype was sampled from a man in his fifties or sixties with COVID-19, enrolled during active disease. The genes are TRBV9 and TRBJ2-5; the D gene is possibly TRBD1 (5 bases). The CDR3 region is CASSETVKETQYF. In DNA, the CDR3 is TGTGCCAGCAGCGAGACAGTTAAAGAGACCCAGTACTTC.